The 20 T cell receptor beta chains reported below all come from one sample, sequenced in a study of cytomegalovirus exposure and HLA in healthy donors. PCR primers comprised 60 Vbeta and 13 Jbeta primers. TCRdb's copy holds only in-frame clones and misses some; the assay was immunoSEQ multiplex PCR. The sample comprises approximately 180,000 clones, about 70% of which are singletons, and roughly 1.9% rests with the top ten. Sequencing input: PBMCs. The source is a woman aged 30 to 39 in good health and CMV-seronegative.

The genes are TRBV9 and TRBJ2-7; possibly TRBD2 for D (5 bases). The germline V and J ends were trimmed by 2 bases and 1 base, with 13 bases remaining between them. The germline gives CDR1 SGDLS, CDR2 YYNGEE. This CDR3 comprises 15 residues. CDR3 amino acids: CASSVSGMLSYEQYF. CDR3 nucleotide sequence: TGTGCCAGCAGCGTCTCGGGGATGCTTTCCTACGAGCAGTACTTC.

This chain joins TRBV12-2 and TRBJ2-7; the tabulated D call, TRBD1, remains unverified against the DNA. TRBV12-2 is assigned pseudogene status. The CDR3 is 14 amino acids. The CDR3 spells CASRLVVRFYEQYF. CDR3 nucleotide sequence: TGTGCAAGTCGCTTAGTTGTCAGGTTCTACGAGCAGTACTTC.

A word on this clone: This specimen includes other DNA sequences encoding the same CDR3. For the CDR3, the DNA is TGTGCCAGCAGCTTAGTGTTGCGTGGGAGCTACGAGCAGTACTTC. It encodes CASSLVLRGSYEQYF. The chain employs TRBV7-9 and TRBJ2-7, with D possibly TRBD2 on 5 matching bases. Germline CDR1 is SEHNR and CDR2 is FQNEAQ (reference sequence). V was cut by 1 base and J by 3 bases, with 13 bases left in between. The CDR3 extends over 15 amino acids.

This clone appeared a few times. The chain employs TRBV5-6 and TRBJ1-4, with D hard to call. Germline-derived CDR1 and CDR2 are SGHDT and YYEEEE. Trimming stripped 0 bases from V and 13 bases from J, with 13 bases between. This CDR3 has 13 residues. For the CDR3, the DNA is TGTGCCAGCAGCTTGGGGTTTCGGGGAGGACTGTTTTTT. Translation: CASSLGFRGGLFF.

Regarding this clone: Other nucleotide sequences from this sample produce the same CDR3. The chain couples TRBV6-5 to TRBJ2-7, with 12 nucleotides matching TRBD1. In germline, CDR1 is MNHEY, CDR2 SVGAGI. Trimming at V came to 2 bases and at J to 2 bases, leaving 4 bases not matched to a gene. The CDR3 consists of 16 residues. The CDR3 is CASSYLGTGGPYEQYF. CDR3 DNA: TGTGCCAGCAGTTACCTGGGGACAGGGGGCCCCTACGAGCAGTACTTC.

The V gene is TRBV4-2, the J gene TRBJ2-3; 15 bases line up with TRBD2. Germline trimming cut 4 bases from V and 1 base from J; bases unmatched to any gene: 18. The CDR3 totals 22 residues. CDR1 and CDR2 from the germline V gene are LGHNA and YNFKEQ. The CDR3 DNA reads as TGTGCCAGCAGCCTCGTTTATCTTTCAGGACTAGCGGGAGGGACGGGCACAGATACGCAGTATTTT. It specifies CASSLVYLSGLAGGTGTDTQYF.

V is TRBV11-2 and J is TRBJ2-3; 11 bases agree with TRBD2. Germline V gene lookup returns CDR1 SGHAT and CDR2 FQNNGV. The CDR3 has 17 amino acids. V lost 5 bases to trimming and J lost 1 base; unmatched junction nucleotides: 8. CDR3 DNA: TGTGCCAGCAGCATGGGCCCGGGACTAGCGGGCACAGATACGCAGTATTTT. This codes for CASSMGPGLAGTDTQYF.

The rearrangement links TRBV28 to TRBJ2-5; a weak D match, TRBD1 (7 bases). This CDR3 is built from 15 residues. V lost 4 bases and J 5 bases, leaving 17 bases between the germline ends. CDR1 is MDHEN, CDR2 SYDVKM, per germline. The CDR3 region is CASSSYRGLGETQYF. Written as DNA, the CDR3 is TGTGCCAGCAGTTCATACAGGGGACTTGGGGAGACCCAGTACTTC.

This chain joins TRBV6-1 and TRBJ2-7; D uncertain. The CDR3 covers 15 residues. Trimming took off 1 base at V and 0 bases at J, with 10 bases between the two ends. The germline V gene encodes CDR1 MNHNS and CDR2 SASEGT. This CDR3 reads CASSEGAESSYEQYF. The CDR3 DNA follows: TGTGCCAGCAGTGAAGGGGCAGAGAGCTCCTACGAGCAGTACTTC.

This clone has more than one count but fewer than ten. V usage is TRBV19 and J usage is TRBJ2-1, with TRBD1 matching over 7 bases. Per germline, CDR1 LNHDA and CDR2 SQIVND (reference sequence). The length of the CDR3 is 15 residues. Trimming at V came to 4 bases and at J to 8 bases, leaving 11 bases not matched to a gene. As DNA, the CDR3 is TGTGCCAGTAGTACCATCCGACAGGGTCTCGATGAGCAGTTCTTC. As protein: CASSTIRQGLDEQFF.

The chain employs TRBV18 and TRBJ1-5, with TRBD1 identical over 7 bases. Trimming removed 3 bases from V and 7 bases from J; junction bases left unmatched: 6. Germline-derived CDR1 and CDR2 are KGHSH and LQKENI. CDR3 length equals 14 residues. The CDR3 region is CASSPTRGQQPQHF. DNA for the CDR3: TGTGCCAGCTCACCTACGAGGGGGCAGCAGCCCCAGCATTTT.

This clone was detected only a few times. The chain is built from TRBV7-2 and TRBJ1-2, with D perhaps matching TRBD1 (5 bases). Germline values: CDR1 SGHTA, CDR2 FQGNSA. V was cut by 0 bases and J by 3 bases, with 8 bases left in between. The CDR3 consists of 14 residues. The DNA of the CDR3 is TGTGCCAGCAGCTTAGCCATAGGGGACTATGGCTACACCTTC. This gives the protein CASSLAIGDYGYTF. The full variable domain, with the rest looked up from reference TRBV7-2 and TRBJ1-2, is GAGVSQSPSNKVTEKGKDVELRCDPISGHTALYWYRQSLGQGLEFLIYFQGNSAPDKSGLPSDRFSAERTGGSVSTLTIQRTQQEDSAVYLCASSLAIGDYGYTFGSGTRLTVV.

The chain uses TRBV6-1 and TRBJ2-1; the D gene is possibly TRBD1 (6 bases). The CDR3 spans 16 residues. V was shortened by 2 bases and J by 5 bases, with 16 bases between the two germline ends. Germline CDR1 MNHNS, CDR2 SASEGT. The CDR3 bases are TGTGCCAGCAGTGAACCATTTCGACAGGCCAACAATGAGCAGTTCTTC. This gives the protein CASSEPFRQANNEQFF.

The chain uses TRBV6-6 and TRBJ1-2, with D perhaps matching TRBD1 (5 bases). The germline V gene encodes CDR1 MNHNY and CDR2 SVGAGI (reference sequence). The CDR3 extends over 14 amino acids. V was cut by 0 bases and J by 2 bases, with 7 bases left in between. The CDR3 DNA is TGTGCCAGCAGTTACTCCAAGGGGAACTATGGCTACACCTTC. Its translation: CASSYSKGNYGYTF.

V is TRBV9 and J is TRBJ2-7; TRBD1 matches at 7 bases. With V trimmed by 4 bases and J by 4 bases, 17 bases remained unmatched. The CDR3 totals 17 residues. The germline gives CDR1 SGDLS, CDR2 YYNGEE. The CDR3 nucleotides are TGTGCCAGCAGCCCACGTAGTAGGGTGACAGGGCCTTACGAGCAGTACTTC. Translating it yields CASSPRSRVTGPYEQYF.

This clone was detected only a few times. The chain has TRBV5-1 and TRBJ1-1; 11 bases are a match to TRBD1. The germline V gene has CDR1 SGHRS and CDR2 YFSETQ. The CDR3 contains 15 residues. The junction had 1 base not matched to a gene; V was cut back by 0 bases and J by 3 bases. The CDR3 nucleotides are TGCGCCAGCAGCTTGGGGACAGGGGGCTACACTGAAGCTTTCTTT. Its protein is CASSLGTGGYTEAFF.

The chain is built from TRBV19 and TRBJ2-3, with 12 positions matching TRBD2. The CDR3 is made up of 16 amino acids. Germline V CDR1 and CDR2: LNHDA, SQIVND (reference sequence). J gave up 4 bases and V 6 bases, and 8 bases lay outside the gene matches. The CDR3 reads CASRGRTSGNADTQYF. DNA of the CDR3: TGTGCCAGTAGGGGGAGGACTAGCGGGAACGCAGATACGCAGTATTTT.

This chain joins TRBV27 and TRBJ2-1, with 10 positions matching TRBD2. Germline-derived CDR1 and CDR2 are MNHEY and SMNVEV (reference sequence). CDR3 length equals 15 residues. V gave up 4 bases and J gave up 8 bases; unmatched junction bases: 8. CDR3 nucleotides: TGTGCCAGCAGTTCCCCTAGCGGGAGAGGGTATGAGCAGTTCTTC. This gives the protein CASSSPSGRGYEQFF.

V usage is TRBV5-4 and J usage is TRBJ1-1; D is perhaps TRBD1 (6 bases). This CDR3 is built from 15 residues. The ends were cut back, 0 bases at V and 1 base at J, with 10 bases in the middle. Germline V gene lookup returns CDR1 SGHNT and CDR2 YYREEE (reference sequence). This CDR3 reads CASSLGQGRNTEAFF. The CDR3 coding sequence is TGTGCCAGCAGCTTGGGGCAGGGGAGGAACACTGAAGCTTTCTTT.

This clone was seen only once. The chain joins TRBV7-3 to TRBJ2-5, with TRBD1 identical over 9 bases. Unmatched junction bases numbered 14, after V lost 6 bases and J lost 3 bases. CDR1 is SGHTA and CDR2 is FQGTGA in the germline V gene. This CDR3 is built from 17 residues. CDR3 amino acids: CASSQTGQGSGKETQYF. The CDR3 DNA reads TGTGCCAGCAGTCAGACGGGACAGGGATCGGGCAAAGAGACCCAGTACTTC.